These T cell receptor beta chains were read from a single sample in a study of CD8 T cells in Susac syndrome. TCRdb re-derived calls from the immunoSEQ multiplex PCR reads in MiXCR, one entry per CDR3 protein. The sample shows about 71,000 distinct CDR3 sequences, 96% of them seen only once. The sample comprised CD4+ T cells from PBMCs. The receptors were gathered from a human donor with multiple sclerosis. CDR3s include the opening cysteine and the closing phenylalanine or tryptophan. The D gene is left open where the match is weak. Clone size is given for some rows only: seen once, a few or many times, or a class if the clone is expanded.

>TRBJ2-3|.|.|TRBV20-1
CSASGAVGTQYF
TGCAGTGCTAGTGGGGCTGTTGGTACGCAGTATTTT
>TRBJ1-6|.|TRBD1|TRBV6-5
CASRRDRASNSPLHF
TGTGCCAGCAGGAGGGACAGGGCGAGTAATTCACCCCTCCACTTT
>TRBJ2-7|.|.|TRBV27
CASSSWAPGDSYEQYF
TGTGCCAGCAGCTCTTGGGCCCCAGGGGACTCCTACGAGCAGTACTTC
>TRBJ1-1|.|.|TRBV29-1
CSCSPAGMNTEAFF
TGCAGCTGTTCTCCGGCAGGGATGAACACTGAAGCTTTCTTT
>TRBJ2-1|.|.|TRBV7-8
CASGLRDQIYNEQFF
TGTGCCAGCGGGCTTAGGGACCAGATCTACAATGAGCAGTTCTTC
>TRBJ1-5|.|.|TRBV12-3/TRBV12-4
CASSFSAGRQPQHF
TGTGCCAGCAGTTTTAGTGCGGGTCGTCAGCCCCAGCATTTT
>TRBJ1-5|.|.|TRBV12-3/TRBV12-4
CASSPQGRLGQPQHF
TGTGCCAGCAGTCCGCAGGGAAGATTGGGTCAGCCCCAGCATTTT
>TRBJ2-5|.|.|TRBV24-1
CATSDRRTSQETQYF
TGTGCCACCAGTGACCGCAGGACCTCTCAAGAGACCCAGTACTTC
>TRBJ2-7|.|.|TRBV28
CASSAVGRAYEQYF
TGTGCCAGCAGTGCGGTAGGGCGAGCCTACGAGCAGTACTTC
>TRBJ2-3|.|TRBD2|TRBV7-2
CASSLTSGGSDTQYF
TGTGCCAGCAGCCTGACTAGCGGGGGATCAGATACGCAGTATTTT
>TRBJ1-2|.|.|TRBV6-5
CASSYGFRQGGRGYTF
TGTGCCAGCAGTTACGGTTTTAGGCAGGGAGGTCGTGGCTACACCTTC
>TRBJ2-5|.|TRBD2|TRBV3-1
CASSQDQVGGETQYF
TGTGCCAGCAGCCAAGATCAGGTGGGAGGGGAGACCCAGTACTTC
>TRBJ1-6|.|.|TRBV3-1
CASSHGSLNSPLHF
TGTGCCAGCAGCCATGGCAGTCTAAATTCACCCCTCCACTTT
>TRBJ2-5|.|TRBD2|TRBV20-1
CSAHSGGASRETQYF
TGCAGTGCCCATAGCGGGGGGGCCTCTAGAGAGACCCAGTACTTC
>TRBJ2-7|.|.|TRBV29-1
CSVGEQSSYEQYF
TGCAGCGTTGGGGAACAGAGCTCCTACGAGCAGTACTTC
>TRBJ2-5|.|.|TRBV28
CASSFRMGGETQYF
TGTGCCAGCAGTTTTAGGATGGGAGGCGAGACCCAGTACTTC
>TRBJ2-5|.|.|TRBV19
CASSLTAGAQETQYF
TGTGCCAGTAGTTTAACGGCGGGGGCCCAAGAGACCCAGTACTTC
>TRBJ1-2|.|TRBD1|TRBV2
CASSRGGRQDAGYGYTF
TGTGCCAGCAGTCGAGGGGGCCGACAGGATGCAGGCTATGGCTACACCTTC
>TRBJ1-3|.|.|TRBV30
CAWNGSPSGNTIYF
TGTGCCTGGAATGGATCCCCAAGCGGAAACACCATATATTTT
>TRBJ2-5|.|.|TRBV2
CASSDLAAQYF
TGTGCCAGCAGTGATTTGGCGGCCCAGTACTTC
>TRBJ1-1|.|.|TRBV6-2/TRBV6-3
CASSYAVRAILSNTEAFF
TGTGCCAGCAGTTACGCGGTCAGGGCAATCCTTTCGAACACTGAAGCTTTCTTT
>TRBJ2-4|.|.|TRBV7-2
CASSRNRDGRRNIQYF
TGTGCCAGCAGCCGGAACAGGGACGGACGTAGAAACATTCAGTACTTC
>TRBJ1-1|.|.|TRBV11-2
CASSGARGTEAFF
TGTGCCAGCAGCGGGGCTCGGGGAACTGAAGCTTTCTTT
>TRBJ2-1|.|.|TRBV18
CASLPGARNEQFF
TGTGCCAGCCTTCCGGGGGCACGCAATGAGCAGTTCTTC
>TRBJ2-1|.|TRBD2|TRBV2
CASRPGGNEQFF
TGTGCCAGCAGGCCGGGGGGCAATGAGCAGTTCTTC
>TRBJ2-3|once|TRBD2|TRBV20-1
CSAANPSAGGRTDTQYF
TGCAGTGCTGCCAACCCTTCAGCGGGGGGGCGGACAGATACGCAGTATTTT
>TRBJ2-2|.|TRBD2|TRBV29-1
CSVRYAGDAGELFF
TGCAGCGTCCGCTATGCGGGGGATGCCGGGGAGCTGTTTTTT
>TRBJ2-1|.|.|TRBV29-1
CSVEGRSGEQFF
TGCAGCGTTGAAGGGAGATCCGGTGAGCAGTTCTTC
>TRBJ1-6|.|TRBD1|TRBV18
CASSPPQGAQSPLHF
TGTGCCAGCTCACCTCCTCAGGGGGCTCAATCACCCCTCCACTTT
>TRBJ1-3|.|.|TRBV12-3/TRBV12-4
CASSKPGHRKGHTIYF
TGTGCCAGCAGTAAACCGGGACACCGGAAGGGACACACCATATATTTT
>TRBJ1-1|.|.|TRBV7-2
CASSVRDPRVNTEAFF
TGTGCCAGCAGCGTCCGGGACCCACGGGTAAACACTGAAGCTTTCTTT
>TRBJ1-6|.|TRBD1|TRBV7-9
CASSLTGNDNSPLHF
TGTGCCAGCAGCTTGACAGGGAATGATAATTCACCCCTCCACTTT
>TRBJ2-2|.|.|TRBV11-1
CASSSRGTGELFF
TGTGCCAGCAGTTCCCGGGGGACCGGGGAGCTGTTTTTT
>TRBJ2-7|once|TRBD1|TRBV13
CASSDRGSDEQYF
TGTGCCAGCAGCGACAGGGGGTCGGACGAGCAGTACTTC
>TRBJ1-2|.|TRBD1|TRBV24-1
CATSDRTGNYGYTF
TGTGCCACCAGTGATCGGACAGGGAACTATGGCTACACCTTC
>TRBJ2-3|.|.|TRBV30
CAWTPATDTQYF
TGTGCCTGGACTCCGGCCACAGATACGCAGTATTTT
>TRBJ2-2|.|.|TRBV28
CASRKRSGELFF
TGTGCCAGTAGAAAGAGGTCCGGGGAGCTGTTTTTT
>TRBJ1-1|.|.|TRBV15
CATSRDTSVMNTEAFF
TGTGCCACCAGCAGAGATACGTCAGTCATGAACACTGAAGCTTTCTTT
>TRBJ1-2|once|.|TRBV30
CAWSRQGGNYGYTF
TGTGCCTGGAGCCGGCAGGGTGGGAACTATGGCTACACCTTC
>TRBJ2-5|.|.|TRBV28
CASSLYGDGSGETQYF
TGTGCCAGCAGTTTATATGGGGACGGGTCCGGAGAGACCCAGTACTTC
>TRBJ2-5|.|.|TRBV13
CASSFGRGGETQYF
TGTGCCAGCAGCTTTGGAAGGGGGGGAGAGACCCAGTACTTC
>TRBJ2-3|.|.|TRBV7-2
CASSLDRQRTDTQYF
TGTGCCAGCAGCTTAGACCGACAGCGCACAGATACGCAGTATTTT
>TRBJ2-3|once|.|TRBV30
CAWVRVRGTDTQYF
TGTGCCTGGGTCAGGGTTCGGGGCACAGATACGCAGTATTTT
>TRBJ1-2|.|.|TRBV30
CAWSPSSGSGYTF
TGTGCCTGGAGTCCCTCCAGTGGGTCCGGCTACACCTTC
>TRBJ1-5|once|.|TRBV7-9
CASSFPGQPQHF
TGTGCCAGCAGCTTTCCGGGGCAGCCCCAGCATTTT
>TRBJ2-2|.|.|TRBV7-3
CASSLGAGRTGELFF
TGTGCCAGCAGCTTAGGGGCGGGGCGGACCGGGGAGCTGTTTTTT
>TRBJ2-5|.|TRBD1|TRBV7-3
CASSEDRDGTQYF
TGTGCCAGCAGCGAGGACAGGGATGGGACCCAGTACTTC